This paragraph reports one TCR beta chain. The CDR3 extends over 20 amino acids. This entry comes from a study of cytomegalovirus exposure and HLA in healthy donors. Amplification used 60 Vbeta primers and 13 Jbeta primers. Generated by immunoSEQ multiplex PCR, the TCRdb table keeps only in-frame clones and is missing some. The table includes about 190,000 clones, around 67% detected once. The TCR originated in a woman younger than 45 in good health and CMV-seropositive. What was sequenced was PBMCs. The chain combines TRBV1 with TRBJ2-7; TRBD2 is the table's D call and was not checked against the DNA. TRBV1 is tagged as a pseudogene. The DNA of the CDR3 is TGCACCAGCAGCCAGCCCTTCGGACTAGCGGGAGGCCGTTACTCCTACGAGCAGTACTTC. Amino acid sequence: CTSSQPFGLAGGRYSYEQYF.